This T cell receptor beta chain is from a study of blood T cell repertoires in COVID-19. Turning to the study itself: Material from acute and convalescent COVID-19 was sourced from the United States, Italy and Spain. Nucleic acid was either cDNA or gDNA, and it came from T cells, B-cell-depleted T cells, or PBMCs.

In the source study's methods: By means of reference gene primer amplification, nucleated cell counts were estimated. Assay: immunoSEQ multiplex PCR; the TCRdb copy retains only in-frame clones and omits some. The DNA gave D and trimming, while V, J and clone size come from that table. Here the sample spans 150,000 or so clones, about 87% being singletons. The CDR3 extends over 17 amino acids. Looked up from germline, CDR1 is LNHDA and CDR2 is SQIVND (reference sequence). Trimming took 5 bases from V and 3 from J; bases not matched to a gene: 9. The rearrangement uses TRBV19 and TRBJ2-1, with 11 bases fitting TRBD2. Sample: peripheral blood. This TCR was recovered from a man older than 75 with acute or convalescent COVID-19. Here the CDR3 DNA reads TGTGCCAGTAGTCCGATGACTAGCGGGGAGTACTACAATGAGCAGTTCTTC. The encoded protein is CASSPMTSGEYYNEQFF. Drawing the rest from reference TRBV19 and TRBJ2-1, the complete variable domain is DGGITQSPKYLFRKEGQNVTLSCEQNLNHDAMYWYRQDPGQGLRLIYYSQIVNDFQKGDIAEGYSVSREKKESFPLTVTSAQKNPTAFYLCASSPMTSGEYYNEQFFGPGTRLTVL.